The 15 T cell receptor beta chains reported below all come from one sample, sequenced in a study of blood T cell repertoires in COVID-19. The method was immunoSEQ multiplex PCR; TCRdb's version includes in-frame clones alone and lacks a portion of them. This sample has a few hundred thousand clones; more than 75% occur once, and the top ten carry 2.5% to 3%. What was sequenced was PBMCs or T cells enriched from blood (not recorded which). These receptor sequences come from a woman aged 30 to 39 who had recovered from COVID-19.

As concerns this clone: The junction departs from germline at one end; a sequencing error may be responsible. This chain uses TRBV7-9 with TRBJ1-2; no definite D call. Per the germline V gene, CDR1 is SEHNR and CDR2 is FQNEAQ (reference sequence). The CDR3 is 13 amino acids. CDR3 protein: CASTLGRNPSYTF. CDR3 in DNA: TGTGCCAGCACCTTAGGGAGGAACCCCAGCTACACCTTC.

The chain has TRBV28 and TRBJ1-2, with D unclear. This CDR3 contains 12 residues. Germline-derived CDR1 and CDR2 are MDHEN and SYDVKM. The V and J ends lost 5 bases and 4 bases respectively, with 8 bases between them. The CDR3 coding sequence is TGTGCCAGCAGTACAAATCCCTATGGCTACACCTTC. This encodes CASSTNPYGYTF.

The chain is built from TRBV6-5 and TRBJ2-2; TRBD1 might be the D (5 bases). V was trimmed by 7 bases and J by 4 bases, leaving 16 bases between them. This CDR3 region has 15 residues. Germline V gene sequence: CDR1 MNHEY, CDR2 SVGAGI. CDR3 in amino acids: CASNPRQSFTGELFF. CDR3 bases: TGTGCCAGCAACCCGAGACAGAGCTTCACCGGGGAGCTGTTTTTT.

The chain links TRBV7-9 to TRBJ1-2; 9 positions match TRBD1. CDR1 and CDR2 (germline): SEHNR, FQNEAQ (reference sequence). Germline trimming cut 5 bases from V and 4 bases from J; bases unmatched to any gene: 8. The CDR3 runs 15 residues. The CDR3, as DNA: TGTGCCAGCAGCCCTGGACAGGGGAGCGGCTATGGCTACACCTTC. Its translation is CASSPGQGSGYGYTF.

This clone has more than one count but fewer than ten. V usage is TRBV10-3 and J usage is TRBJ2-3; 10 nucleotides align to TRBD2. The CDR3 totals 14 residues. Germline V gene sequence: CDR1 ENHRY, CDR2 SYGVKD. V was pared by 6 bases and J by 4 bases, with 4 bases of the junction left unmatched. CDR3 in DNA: TGTGCCATCAGGGGGACTAGCGAAGCAGATACGCAGTATTTT. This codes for CAIRGTSEADTQYF.

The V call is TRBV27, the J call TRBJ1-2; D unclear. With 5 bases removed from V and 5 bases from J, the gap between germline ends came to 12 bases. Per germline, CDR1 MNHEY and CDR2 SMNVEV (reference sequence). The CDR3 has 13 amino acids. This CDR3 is CASSPSLGYGYTF. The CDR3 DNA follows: TGTGCCAGCAGTCCCTCCCTCGGGTATGGCTACACCTTC.

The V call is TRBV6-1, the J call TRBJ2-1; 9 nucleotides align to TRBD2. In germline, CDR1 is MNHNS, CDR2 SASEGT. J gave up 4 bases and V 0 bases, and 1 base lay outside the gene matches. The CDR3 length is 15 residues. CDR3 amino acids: CASSEATSGYNEQFF. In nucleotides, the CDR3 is TGTGCCAGCAGTGAAGCGACTAGCGGATACAATGAGCAGTTCTTC.

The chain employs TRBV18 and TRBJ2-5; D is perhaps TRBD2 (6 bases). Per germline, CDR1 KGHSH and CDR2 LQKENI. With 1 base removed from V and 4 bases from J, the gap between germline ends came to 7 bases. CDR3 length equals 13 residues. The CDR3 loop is CASSPREVETQYF. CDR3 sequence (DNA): TGTGCCAGCTCACCACGGGAGGTAGAGACCCAGTACTTC.

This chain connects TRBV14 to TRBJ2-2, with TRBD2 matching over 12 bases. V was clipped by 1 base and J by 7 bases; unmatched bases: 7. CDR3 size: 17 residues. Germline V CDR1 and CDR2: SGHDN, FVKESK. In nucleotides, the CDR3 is TGTGCCAGCAGCCAAGGACTAGCGGGGGATTATGGCGGGGAGCTGTTTTTT. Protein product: CASSQGLAGDYGGELFF. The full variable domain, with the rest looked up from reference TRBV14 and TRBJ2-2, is EAGVTQFPSHSVIEKGQTVTLRCDPISGHDNLYWYRRVMGKEIKFLLHFVKESKQDESGMPNNRFLAERTGGTYSTLKVQPAELEDSGVYFCASSQGLAGDYGGELFFGEGSRLTVL.

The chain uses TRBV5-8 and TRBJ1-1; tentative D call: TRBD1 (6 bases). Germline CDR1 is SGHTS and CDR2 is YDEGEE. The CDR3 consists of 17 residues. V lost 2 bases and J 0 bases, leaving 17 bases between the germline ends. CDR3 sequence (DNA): TGTGCCAGCAGCTTCAGGGGTCTGATGGGAATGAACACTGAAGCTTTCTTT. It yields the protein CASSFRGLMGMNTEAFF.

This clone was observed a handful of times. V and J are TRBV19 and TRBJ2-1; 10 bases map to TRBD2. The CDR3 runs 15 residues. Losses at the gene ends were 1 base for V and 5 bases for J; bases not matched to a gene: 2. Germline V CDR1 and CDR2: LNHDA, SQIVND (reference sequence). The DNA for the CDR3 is TGTGCCAGTAGTATAGGACTAGCGGGCGACAATGAGCAGTTCTTC. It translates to CASSIGLAGDNEQFF.

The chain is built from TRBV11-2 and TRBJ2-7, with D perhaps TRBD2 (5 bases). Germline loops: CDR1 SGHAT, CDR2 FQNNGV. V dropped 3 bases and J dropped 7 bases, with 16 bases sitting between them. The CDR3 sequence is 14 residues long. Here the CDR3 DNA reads TGTGCCAGCAGCTTGAGGGCTTGGCCCGGGGAGCAGTACTTC. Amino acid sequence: CASSLRAWPGEQYF. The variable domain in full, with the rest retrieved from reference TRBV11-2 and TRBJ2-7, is EAGVAQSPRYKIIEKRQSVAFWCNPISGHATLYWYQQILGQGPKLLIQFQNNGVVDDSQLPKDRFSAERLKGVDSTLKIQPAKLEDSAVYLCASSLRAWPGEQYFGPGTRLTVT.

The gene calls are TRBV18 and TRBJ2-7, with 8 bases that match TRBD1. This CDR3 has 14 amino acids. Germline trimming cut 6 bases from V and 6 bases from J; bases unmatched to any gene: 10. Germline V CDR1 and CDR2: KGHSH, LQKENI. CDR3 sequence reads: CASSQAGQASEQYF. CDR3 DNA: TGTGCCAGCTCCCAGGCGGGACAGGCATCCGAGCAGTACTTC.

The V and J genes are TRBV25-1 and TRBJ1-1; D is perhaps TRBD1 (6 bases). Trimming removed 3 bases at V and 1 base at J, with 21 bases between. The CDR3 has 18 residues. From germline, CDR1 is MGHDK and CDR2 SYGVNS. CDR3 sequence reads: CASSDGTHSGFRNTEAFF. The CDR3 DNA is TGTGCCAGCAGTGACGGGACACATAGCGGGTTCAGGAACACTGAAGCTTTCTTT.

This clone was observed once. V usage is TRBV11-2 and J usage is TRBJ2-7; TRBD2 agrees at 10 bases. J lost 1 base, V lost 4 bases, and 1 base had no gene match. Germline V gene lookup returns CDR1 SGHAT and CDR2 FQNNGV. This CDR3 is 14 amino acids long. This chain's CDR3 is CASSWGLASYEQYF. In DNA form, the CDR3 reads TGTGCCAGCAGCTGGGGACTAGCGTCCTACGAGCAGTACTTC.